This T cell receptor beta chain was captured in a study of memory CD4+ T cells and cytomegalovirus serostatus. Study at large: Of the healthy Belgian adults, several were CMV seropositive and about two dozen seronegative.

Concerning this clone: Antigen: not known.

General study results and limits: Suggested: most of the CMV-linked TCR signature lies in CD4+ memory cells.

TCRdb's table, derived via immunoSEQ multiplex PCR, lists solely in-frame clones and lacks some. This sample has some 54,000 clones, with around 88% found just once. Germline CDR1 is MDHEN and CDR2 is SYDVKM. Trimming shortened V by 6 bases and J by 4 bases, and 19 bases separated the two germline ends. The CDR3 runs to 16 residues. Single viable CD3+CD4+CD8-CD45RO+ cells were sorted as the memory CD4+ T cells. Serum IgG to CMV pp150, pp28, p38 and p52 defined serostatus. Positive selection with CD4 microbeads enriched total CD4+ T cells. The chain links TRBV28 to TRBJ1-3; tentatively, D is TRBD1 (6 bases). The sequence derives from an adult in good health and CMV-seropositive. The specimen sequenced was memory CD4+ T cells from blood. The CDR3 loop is CASRTRRGGIGNTIYF. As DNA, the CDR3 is TGTGCCAGCAGAACACGAAGGGGGGGGATAGGAAACACCATATATTTT.